This TCR beta chain came from a study of blood T cell repertoires in COVID-19. Study context: Donors in the United States, Italy and Spain gave samples during acute or convalescent COVID-19.

Trimming removed 0 bases at V and 2 bases at J, with 10 bases between. This CDR3 region has 14 residues. Germline V gene lookup returns CDR1 GTSNPN and CDR2 SVGIG (reference sequence). As originally analysed: Nucleated cell number was recorded as an estimate derived from reference gene primer amplification. This table comes from immunoSEQ multiplex PCR, and its TCRdb copy is limited to in-frame clones, with some not included. V and J calls and clone size are given by that table; D and trimming were obtained from the DNA. This sample has under 400,000 clones; around 87% occur once, and the top ten carry 1.9%.

Source material: PBMCs or T cells enriched from blood (not recorded which). This sequence joins TRBV30 and TRBJ1-2; D unresolved. The sequence derives from a man aged 35 to 55 in a cohort exposed to, infected with or recovered from COVID-19 (not recorded which). CDR3 sequence: CAWSVRSGNYGYTF. In DNA form, the CDR3 reads TGTGCCTGGAGTGTACGGTCGGGGAACTATGGCTACACCTTC.